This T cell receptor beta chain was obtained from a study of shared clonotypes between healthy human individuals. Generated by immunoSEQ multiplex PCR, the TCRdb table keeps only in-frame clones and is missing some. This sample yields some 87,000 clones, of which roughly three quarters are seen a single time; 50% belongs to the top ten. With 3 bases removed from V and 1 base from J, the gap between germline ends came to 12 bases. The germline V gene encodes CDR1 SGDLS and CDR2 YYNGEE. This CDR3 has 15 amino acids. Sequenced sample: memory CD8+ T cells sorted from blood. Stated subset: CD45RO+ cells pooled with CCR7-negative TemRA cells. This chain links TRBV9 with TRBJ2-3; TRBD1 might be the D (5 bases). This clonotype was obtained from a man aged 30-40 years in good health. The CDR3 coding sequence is TGTGCCAGCAGCGGCGCAGGCAGGGGCACAGATACGCAGTATTTT. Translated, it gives CASSGAGRGTDTQYF.